The rows below give T cell receptor beta chains drawn from one sample of a study of T-cell reconstitution after alpha-beta-depleted transplantation in children. TCRdb processed the PCR reads anew with MiXCR; each CDR3 protein has one entry. Among about 230,000 distinct CDR3 sequences listed, 9.7% were seen once. The specimen comprised PBMCs from the stem cell graft donor, sampled from the stem cell graft. The receptor set was obtained from a human donor who donated a stem cell graft to a child with SCID. The CDR3 runs from the conserved cysteine through the conserved F or W. A D gene is named only where the DNA matches it firmly. Clone sizes are given selectively: once, few, many, or a class where the clone is expanded.

d_gene	j_gene	v_gene	abundance	CDR3aa	CDR3nt
.	TRBJ1-4	TRBV14	many	CASSHSGGKLFF	TGTGCCAGCAGCCATTCGGGAGGGAAACTGTTTTTT
TRBD2	TRBJ2-1	TRBV11-2	many	CASRRESGGMYEQFF	TGTGCCAGCCGCCGCGAAAGCGGGGGTATGTATGAGCAGTTCTTC
.	TRBJ1-2	TRBV6-2/TRBV6-3	many	CASSSTGTPDGGYTF	TGTGCCAGCAGTTCAACCGGGACCCCGGACGGTGGCTACACCTTC
.	TRBJ2-1	TRBV24-1	many	CATSDPRGSSNEQFF	TGTGCCACCAGTGACCCCCGGGGTAGCAGCAATGAGCAGTTCTTC
.	TRBJ1-6	TRBV20-1	.	CCASLQPGRVGDSPLHF	TGCTGTGCTAGCCTCCAACCCGGCAGGGTGGGGGATTCACCCCTCCACTTT
.	TRBJ2-7	TRBV6-5	many	CASRSTVLTTYEQYF	TGTGCCAGCAGATCGACAGTGCTAACGACCTACGAGCAGTACTTC
TRBD1	TRBJ2-7	TRBV20-1	many	CSAPTGTGTEQYF	TGCAGTGCGCCTACGGGGACAGGGACCGAGCAGTACTTC
TRBD1	TRBJ1-1	TRBV20-1	many	CSATQGSYTEAFF	TGCAGTGCTACACAGGGGTCGTACACTGAAGCTTTCTTT
.	TRBJ1-2	TRBV27	many	CASSPLSGLGANYGYTF	TGTGCCAGCAGTCCCCTATCAGGGCTTGGGGCTAACTATGGCTACACCTTC
.	TRBJ2-2	TRBV6-6	many	CASMSRNTGELFF	TGTGCCAGCATGAGTAGGAACACCGGGGAGCTGTTTTTT
.	TRBJ2-5	TRBV5-1	many	CASSSVGGQETQYF	TGCGCCAGCAGCTCCGTTGGGGGACAAGAGACCCAGTACTTC
TRBD1	TRBJ2-1	TRBV29-1	many	CSVPGTGTSNEQFF	TGCAGCGTCCCGGGGACAGGAACATCCAATGAGCAGTTCTTC
.	TRBJ2-5	TRBV2	few	CASSRGNEQETQYF	TGTGCCAGCAGCCGGGGCAATGAACAAGAGACCCAGTACTTC
.	TRBJ1-2	TRBV28	many	CASSFSGAIANYGYTF	TGTGCCAGCAGTTTCTCAGGGGCGATTGCTAACTATGGCTACACCTTC
.	TRBJ2-1	TRBV5-6	many	CASSLITRGWRVKDEQFF	TGTGCCAGCAGCTTGATCACTCGGGGTTGGAGGGTAAAGGATGAGCAGTTCTTC
.	TRBJ1-1	TRBV20-1	many	CSARDTSLGAYEAFF	TGCAGTGCTAGAGATACATCCCTGGGGGCCTACGAAGCTTTCTTT
TRBD2	TRBJ2-3	TRBV20-1	many	CSAIGFKGRGGVADTQYF	TGCAGTGCTATAGGTTTTAAGGGGCGGGGGGGTGTGGCAGATACGCAGTATTTT
.	TRBJ1-3	TRBV30	few	CAWSAAEINTIYF	TGTGCCTGGAGTGCCGCAGAGATAAACACCATATATTTT
.	TRBJ2-2	TRBV5-1	many	CPWDSPGTNYTGELFF	TGCCCCTGGGACTCGCCAGGGACCAATTACACCGGGGAGCTGTTTTTT
TRBD2	TRBJ2-1	TRBV6-5	many	CASSYSGPGGNEQFF	TGTGCCAGCAGTTACTCCGGACCCGGGGGGAATGAGCAGTTCTTC
TRBD1	TRBJ2-1	TRBV2	many	CASSAGQGARNEQFF	TGTGCCAGCAGTGCGGGACAGGGGGCGAGAAATGAGCAGTTCTTC
.	TRBJ2-5	TRBV20-1	many	CSGGIGETQYF	TGCAGTGGGGGGATAGGAGAGACCCAGTACTTC
.	TRBJ2-3	TRBV15	many	CATSRVLREDTQYF	TGTGCCACCAGCAGAGTACTAAGGGAAGATACGCAGTATTTT
.	TRBJ1-1	TRBV20-1	many	CSASDRRLGGGEAFF	TGCAGTGCTAGTGACAGGAGGTTGGGGGGCGGTGAAGCTTTCTTT
.	TRBJ1-2	TRBV4-1	many	CASSQDDRGRGYGYTF	TGCGCCAGCAGCCAAGATGATCGGGGGCGAGGCTATGGCTACACCTTC
.	TRBJ1-2	TRBV4-3	many	CASSQGLTNYGYTF	TGCGCCAGCAGCCAAGGCCTTACTAACTATGGCTACACCTTC
TRBD1	TRBJ1-4	TRBV5-1	many	CASSLGTGHEKLFF	TGCGCCAGCAGCTTGGGGACAGGGCATGAAAAACTGTTTTTT
.	TRBJ2-1	TRBV4-3	many	CASSPSDSAYNEQFF	TGCGCCAGCAGCCCATCGGACTCGGCCTACAATGAGCAGTTCTTC
.	TRBJ2-7	TRBV18	few	CASSPLVYQGGDEQYF	TGTGCCAGCTCACCACTTGTCTACCAGGGTGGCGACGAGCAGTACTTC
.	TRBJ2-5	TRBV7-6	many	CASSSLRQETQYF	TGTGCCAGCAGCTCTCTCCGCCAAGAGACCCAGTACTTC
.	TRBJ2-5	TRBV7-2	few	CASSLEGGETQYF	TGTGCCAGCAGCTTAGAGGGGGGGGAGACCCAGTACTTC
.	TRBJ2-3	TRBV27	many	CASSRLETGYTDTQYF	TGTGCCAGCAGCCGCCTTGAGACAGGCTACACAGATACGCAGTATTTT
.	TRBJ2-3	TRBV18	.	CASSPPTTDTQYF	TGTGCCAGCTCACCACCGACCACAGATACGCAGTATTTT
TRBD1	TRBJ1-1	TRBV20-1	many	CSAGRQGLNTEAFF	TGCAGTGCTGGTCGACAGGGGTTGAACACTGAAGCTTTCTTT
TRBD2	TRBJ2-1	TRBV20-1	.	CSVTRDGGGAVYNEQFF	TGCAGTGTAACCAGGGACGGCGGGGGGGCGGTCTACAATGAGCAGTTCTTC
.	TRBJ1-2	TRBV5-1	.	CASSPLTKAGYGYTF	TGCGCCAGCAGCCCGCTCACAAAGGCCGGCTATGGCTACACCTTC
.	TRBJ2-3	TRBV7-7	many	CASSLDAATDTQYF	TGTGCCAGCAGCTTAGATGCAGCGACAGATACGCAGTATTTT
.	TRBJ2-3	TRBV7-3	many	CASSLGQRDTQYF	TGTGCCAGCAGCTTAGGCCAGAGAGATACGCAGTATTTT
.	TRBJ2-3	TRBV15	many	CATSMSDTDTQYF	TGTGCCACCAGCATGAGCGACACAGATACGCAGTATTTT
TRBD1	TRBJ1-4	TRBV7-9	many	CASSPVMTGAYEKLFF	TGTGCCAGCAGCCCCGTCATGACAGGGGCTTATGAAAAACTGTTTTTT
TRBD2	TRBJ2-7	TRBV29-1	few	CSVAGGSTYEQYF	TGCAGCGTGGCGGGGGGATCGACCTACGAGCAGTACTTC
.	TRBJ1-2	TRBV18	many	CASSPPVVLGGYTF	TGTGCCAGCTCACCACCTGTGGTTCTGGGCGGCTACACCTTC
TRBD1	TRBJ1-1	TRBV5-6	many	CASSGGTGEYNTEAFF	TGTGCCAGCAGCGGCGGGACAGGGGAGTATAACACTGAAGCTTTCTTT
.	TRBJ2-7	TRBV20-1	many	CSAHGGQASSYEQYF	TGCAGTGCCCACGGAGGCCAAGCCAGCTCCTACGAGCAGTACTTC